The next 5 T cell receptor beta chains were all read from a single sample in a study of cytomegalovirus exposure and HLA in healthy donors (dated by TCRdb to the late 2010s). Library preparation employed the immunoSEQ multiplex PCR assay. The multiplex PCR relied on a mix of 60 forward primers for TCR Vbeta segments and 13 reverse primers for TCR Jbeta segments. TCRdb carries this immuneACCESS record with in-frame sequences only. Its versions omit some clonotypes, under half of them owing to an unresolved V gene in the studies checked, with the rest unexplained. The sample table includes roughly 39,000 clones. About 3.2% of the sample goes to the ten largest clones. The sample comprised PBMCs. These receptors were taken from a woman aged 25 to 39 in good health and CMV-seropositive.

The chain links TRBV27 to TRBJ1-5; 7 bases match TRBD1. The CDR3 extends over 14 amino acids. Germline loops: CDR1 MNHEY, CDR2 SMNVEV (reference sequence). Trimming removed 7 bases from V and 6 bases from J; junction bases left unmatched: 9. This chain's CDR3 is CASKGAQGGQPQHF. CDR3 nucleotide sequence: TGTGCCAGCAAGGGGGCACAGGGTGGTCAGCCCCAGCATTTT.

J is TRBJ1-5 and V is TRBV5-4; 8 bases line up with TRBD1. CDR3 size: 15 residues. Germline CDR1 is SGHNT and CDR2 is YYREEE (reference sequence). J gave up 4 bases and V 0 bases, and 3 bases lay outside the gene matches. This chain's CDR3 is CASSLGGTGNQPQHF. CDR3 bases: TGTGCCAGCAGCTTGGGTGGGACAGGTAATCAGCCCCAGCATTTT.

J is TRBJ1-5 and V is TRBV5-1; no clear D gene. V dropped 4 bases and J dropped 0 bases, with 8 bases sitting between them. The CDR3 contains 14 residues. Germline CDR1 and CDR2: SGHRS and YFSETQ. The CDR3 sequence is CASSPSYSNQPQHF. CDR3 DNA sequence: TGCGCCAGCAGCCCTTCCTATAGCAATCAGCCCCAGCATTTT.

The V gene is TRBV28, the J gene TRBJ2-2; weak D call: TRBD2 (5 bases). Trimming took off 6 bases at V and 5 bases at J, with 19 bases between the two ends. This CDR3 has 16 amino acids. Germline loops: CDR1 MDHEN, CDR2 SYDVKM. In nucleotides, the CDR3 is TGTGCCAGCAGCAATCCCAGACGGGGTCGGACCGGGGAGCTGTTTTTT. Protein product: CASSNPRRGRTGELFF. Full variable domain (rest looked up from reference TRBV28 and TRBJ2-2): DVKVTQSSRYLVKRTGEKVFLECVQDMDHENMFWYRQDPGLGLRLIYFSYDVKMKEKGDIPEGYSVSREKKERFSLILESASTNQTSMYLCASSNPRRGRTGELFFGEGSRLTVL.

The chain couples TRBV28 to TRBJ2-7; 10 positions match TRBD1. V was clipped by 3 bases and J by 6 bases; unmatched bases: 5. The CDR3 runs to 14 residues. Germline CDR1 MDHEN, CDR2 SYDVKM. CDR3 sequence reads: CASSFMDRGGEQYF. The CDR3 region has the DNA TGTGCCAGCAGTTTTATGGACAGGGGGGGCGAGCAGTACTTC.